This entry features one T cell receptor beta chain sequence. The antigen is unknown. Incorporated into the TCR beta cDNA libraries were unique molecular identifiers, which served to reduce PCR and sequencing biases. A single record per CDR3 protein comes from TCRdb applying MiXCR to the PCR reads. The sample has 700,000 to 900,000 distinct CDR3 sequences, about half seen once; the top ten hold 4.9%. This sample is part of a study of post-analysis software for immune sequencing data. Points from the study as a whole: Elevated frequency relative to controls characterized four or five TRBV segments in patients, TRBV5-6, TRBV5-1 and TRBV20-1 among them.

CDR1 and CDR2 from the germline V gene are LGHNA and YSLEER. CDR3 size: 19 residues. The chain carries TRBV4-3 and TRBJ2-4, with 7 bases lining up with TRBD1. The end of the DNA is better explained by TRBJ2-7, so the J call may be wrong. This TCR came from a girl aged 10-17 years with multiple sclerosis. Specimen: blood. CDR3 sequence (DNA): TGCGCCAGCAGCCAAGATTGCGTCCCCATGACAGGACAGGAATGCGAGCAGTACTTC. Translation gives CASSQDCVPMTGQECEQYF.